This T cell receptor beta chain was observed in a study of cytomegalovirus exposure and HLA in healthy donors. Study-level points and caveats: The authors considered a cluster of highly shared sequence variants likely to be a sequencing artifact.

Between the trimmed V and J ends, which lost 3 bases and 1 base, there was a span of 21 bases. CDR3 length: 18 amino acids. Germline lookup yields CDR1 MDHEN and CDR2 SYDVKM. A note on this clone: The antigen remains undetermined.

Both 60 Vbeta primers and 13 Jbeta primers went into the PCR. Profiling relied on immunoSEQ multiplex PCR, and the TCRdb table lists in-frame clones only, not all of them. This sample has roughly 120,000 clones, with approximately 74% found just once. The receptor's source is a man aged 35 to 55 in good health and CMV-seropositive. Sequencing was done on a sample of PBMCs. V is TRBV28 and J is TRBJ1-1, with D tentatively TRBD1 (5 bases). DNA for the CDR3: TGTGCCAGCAGTTTTTTATTGGACATCCAACCGGAGAACACTGAAGCTTTCTTT. Its translation: CASSFLLDIQPENTEAFF.